These 21 T cell receptor beta chains were sequenced from one sample in a study of T cells in Graves' hyperthyroidism and ophthalmopathy. Template material for amplifying TCR beta CDR3 regions consisted of RNA transcripts. HTBI primers were employed in a first-round RT-PCR of the TCR CDR3. Using its own MiXCR run on the multiplex PCR reads, TCRdb lists one record per CDR3 protein. The sample gives some 550,000 distinct CDR3 sequences, roughly 20% of which show up once; around a quarter is in the top ten. Sample: blood. Every receptor here comes from a man between 18 and 35 years old with Graves' hyperthyroidism.

This clonotype appeared many times. This chain links TRBV12-3 or TRBV12-4 with TRBJ1-5; 9 positions match TRBD1. The trim removed 6 bases at V and 0 bases at J, leaving 6 bases unmatched. The CDR3 loop spans 16 amino acids. The CDR3 coding sequence is TGTGCCAGCAGGAAAGGACAGGGGCATAGCAATCAGCCCCAGCATTTT. Amino acid sequence: CASRKGQGHSNQPQHF.

The chain carries TRBV5-1 and TRBJ2-7; TRBD1 or TRBD2 may be the D gene (5 bases each). The CDR3 totals 13 residues. The germline V gene encodes CDR1 SGHRS and CDR2 YFSETQ. With 4 bases removed from V and 6 bases from J, the gap between germline ends came to 14 bases. CDR3 in DNA: TGCGCCAGCAGCCCAGGCGTGGGGGTCGAGCAGTACTTC. Translating it yields CASSPGVGVEQYF. Filled out from reference TRBV5-1 and TRBJ2-7, the complete variable domain reads KAGVTQTPRYLIKTRGQQVTLSCSPISGHRSVSWYQQTPGQGLQFLFEYFSETQRNKGNFPGRFSGRQFSNSRSEMNVSTLELGDSALYLCASSPGVGVEQYFGPGTRLTVT.

Ten or more counts support this clonotype. This chain links TRBV30 with TRBJ2-7; TRBD1 is a possible D gene (6 bases). The germline CDR1 and CDR2 sequences are GTSNPN and SVGIG (reference sequence). CDR3 size: 13 residues. The V end lost 5 bases, the J end lost 5 bases, and 16 bases lay between the germline ends. The CDR3 region is CAWDRTVEDEQYF. Written as DNA, the CDR3 is TGTGCCTGGGACCGGACAGTTGAGGACGAGCAGTACTTC.

This clonotype appeared a few times. The chain has TRBV19 and TRBJ2-7; 9 positions match TRBD1. Trimming took 10 bases from V and 0 from J; bases not matched to a gene: 4. This CDR3 region has 13 residues. Germline values: CDR1 LNHDA, CDR2 SQIVND (reference sequence). CDR3 region: CATRQGVSYEQYF. CDR3 DNA sequence: TGTGCCACTAGACAGGGGGTCTCCTACGAGCAGTACTTC.

The chain carries TRBV11-2 and TRBJ2-4, with 10 bases aligning to TRBD1. The germline CDR1 and CDR2 sequences are SGHAT and FQNNGV. This CDR3 comprises 13 residues. J gave up 15 bases and V 3 bases, and 8 bases lay outside the gene matches. The CDR3 nucleotides are TGTGCCAGCAGCTTCCCCGGGACAGGGGTTTCGTACTTC. Translated, it gives CASSFPGTGVSYF. The entire variable domain, with the rest obtained from reference TRBV11-2 and TRBJ2-4, is as follows: EAGVAQSPRYKIIEKRQSVAFWCNPISGHATLYWYQQILGQGPKLLIQFQNNGVVDDSQLPKDRFSAERLKGVDSTLKIQPAKLEDSAVYLCASSFPGTGVSYFGAGTRLSVL.

The table lists this clonotype with many counts. V usage is TRBV18 and J usage is TRBJ2-5; possible D gene TRBD2, 7 bases. V gave up 5 bases and J gave up 5 bases, with 12 bases separating them. The CDR3 is 13 amino acids. The V gene's germline CDR1 is KGHSH and CDR2 LQKENI. For the CDR3, the DNA is TGTGCCAGCTCATCGGGGGGCATGGAGACCCAGTACTTC. This gives the protein CASSSGGMETQYF.

This sequence joins TRBV20-1 and TRBJ1-6; D is unclear. Germline CDR1 reads DFQATT; CDR2 reads SNEGSKA (reference sequence). V lost 5 bases and J lost 0, with 8 bases in between. The CDR3 extends over 14 amino acids. The CDR3: CSALESSYNSPLHF. The CDR3 DNA reads TGCAGTGCTCTGGAGAGCTCCTATAATTCACCCCTCCACTTT.

The chain links TRBV12-3 or TRBV12-4 to TRBJ2-2; possible D gene TRBD1, 5 bases. V was shortened by 6 bases and J by 6 bases, with 14 bases between the two germline ends. There are 14 residues in the CDR3. This chain's CDR3 is CASRGTGLSGELFF. The DNA of the CDR3 is TGTGCCAGCAGGGGAACAGGTCTCTCCGGGGAGCTGTTTTTT.

The V and J genes are TRBV12-3 or TRBV12-4 and TRBJ2-7, with 9 bases lining up with TRBD1. The CDR3 has 15 amino acids. J gave up 6 bases and V 5 bases, and 11 bases lay outside the gene matches. CDR3 DNA sequence: TGTGCCAGCAGTGGAACCGGGACAGGGAAAGCCGAGCAGTACTTC. It translates to CASSGTGTGKAEQYF.

The V and J genes are TRBV6-2 or TRBV6-3 and TRBJ2-7, with D unclear. The V end was cut by 5 bases, the J end by 5 bases, with 10 bases between. This CDR3 spans 12 amino acids. Germline V gene sequence: CDR1 MNHEY, CDR2 SVGEGT. CDR3 nucleotides: TGTGCCAGCAGTGACCCCAAGCACGAGCAGTACTTC. It codes for CASSDPKHEQYF.

This clonotype turned up a few times. A read error may produce the germline difference seen at one junction end. V and J are TRBV18 and TRBJ2-7, with 9 bases lining up with TRBD1. CDR1 is KGHSH, CDR2 LQKENI, per germline. The CDR3 is made up of 15 amino acids. The CDR3 bases are TGTGCCAGCTCACCGCGGACGGACAGGGGCTACGGGCAGTACTTC. As protein: CASSPRTDRGYGQYF.

The chain links TRBV11-2 to TRBJ1-1; D is ambiguous. Trimming took off 1 base at V and 3 bases at J, with 18 bases between the two ends. Looked up from germline, CDR1 is SGHAT and CDR2 is FQNNGV. CDR3 length equals 17 residues. The CDR3 protein is CASSLGMLSDMHTEAFF. In DNA form, the CDR3 reads TGTGCCAGCAGCTTAGGAATGTTAAGTGATATGCACACTGAAGCTTTCTTT.

In this sample, this clonotype turned up many times. This rearrangement joins TRBV12-3 or TRBV12-4 to TRBJ1-5; perhaps TRBD1 as D (6 bases). The CDR3 sequence is 15 residues long. The V end lost 7 bases, the J end lost 2 bases, and 15 bases lay between the germline ends. The CDR3: CASNNRGGGNQPQHF. CDR3 coding DNA: TGTGCCAGCAATAATAGGGGGGGCGGCAATCAGCCCCAGCATTTT.

This clonotype was recorded at least ten times. The gene calls are TRBV20-1 and TRBJ2-7; the match to TRBD2 covers 9 bases. The CDR3 has 15 residues. CDR1 DFQATT and CDR2 SNEGSKA come from the germline V gene (reference sequence). V shed 3 bases and J 0 bases; nucleotides not matched to a gene: 6. The CDR3 DNA reads TGCAGTGCTAGTCTTAGCGGGGGTTCCTCCTACGAGCAGTACTTC. Encoded protein: CSASLSGGSSYEQYF.

This clonotype has a count of ten or more. This chain's CDR3 is CASSYSSPSYEQYF. For the CDR3, the DNA is TGTGCCAGCAGTTACTCCAGTCCCTCCTACGAGCAGTACTTC. The chain uses TRBV6-5 and TRBJ2-7; D remains unclear. This CDR3 has 14 amino acids. Germline-derived CDR1 and CDR2 are MNHEY and SVGAGI. Trimming stripped 0 bases from V and 0 bases from J, with 6 bases between.

This clonotype was observed many times. V is TRBV12-3 or TRBV12-4 and J is TRBJ1-5, with 9 bases aligning to TRBD1. V was pared by 1 base and J by 7 bases, with 8 bases of the junction left unmatched. The CDR3 sequence is 16 residues long. The CDR3 region is CASSLVDRGRRQPQHF. CDR3 DNA sequence: TGTGCCAGCAGTTTAGTGGACAGGGGACGTCGGCAGCCCCAGCATTTT.

This clonotype was observed many times. The DNA for the CDR3 is TGTGCCAGCAGCCCCAACTCCTGGGCCGACGAGCAGTACTTC. It codes for CASSPNSWADEQYF. The chain carries TRBV9 and TRBJ2-7, with D unresolved. Trimming removed 4 bases at V and 5 bases at J, with 16 bases between. The CDR3 covers 14 residues. The germline gives CDR1 SGDLS, CDR2 YYNGEE.

Ten or more counts support this clonotype. This chain uses TRBV6-2 or TRBV6-3 with TRBJ2-2; 9 bases map to TRBD1. This CDR3 spans 21 amino acids. V dropped 4 bases and J dropped 1; count of bases not matched to a gene: 19. The V gene's germline CDR1 is MNHEY and CDR2 SVGEGT. The CDR3: CASSSPSTSRDRVMNTGELFF. In nucleotides, the CDR3 is TGTGCCAGCAGTTCCCCCTCTACATCCCGGGACAGGGTAATGAACACCGGGGAGCTGTTTTTT.

The chain is built from TRBV6-5 and TRBJ1-6, with D uncertain. The CDR3 extends over 16 amino acids. The V end was cut by 0 bases, the J end by 6 bases, with 12 bases between. Germline V gives CDR1 MNHEY, CDR2 SVGAGI. The CDR3 sequence: CASSYSPPPINSPLHF. CDR3 nucleotide sequence: TGTGCCAGCAGTTACTCCCCCCCCCCGATTAATTCACCCCTCCACTTT.

This clonotype was counted many times. The rearrangement joins TRBV12-3 or TRBV12-4 to TRBJ2-7; D gene ambiguous. Trimming removed 2 bases at V and 6 bases at J, with 11 bases between. The CDR3 loop spans 13 amino acids. CDR3 in DNA: TGTGCCAGCAGTTTACAGTCTGGCCTCGAGCAGTACTTC. Amino acids: CASSLQSGLEQYF.

V gene TRBV4-1 combines with J gene TRBJ1-5, with 11 nucleotides matching TRBD1. With 0 bases clipped from V and 6 bases from J, the junction kept 7 bases outside the gene matches. This CDR3 comprises 17 residues. In germline, CDR1 is MGHRA, CDR2 YSYEKL. DNA of the CDR3: TGCGCCAGCAGCCAAGATAAAGGGGACAGGGGGGCTCAGCCCCAGCATTTT. As protein: CASSQDKGDRGAQPQHF.